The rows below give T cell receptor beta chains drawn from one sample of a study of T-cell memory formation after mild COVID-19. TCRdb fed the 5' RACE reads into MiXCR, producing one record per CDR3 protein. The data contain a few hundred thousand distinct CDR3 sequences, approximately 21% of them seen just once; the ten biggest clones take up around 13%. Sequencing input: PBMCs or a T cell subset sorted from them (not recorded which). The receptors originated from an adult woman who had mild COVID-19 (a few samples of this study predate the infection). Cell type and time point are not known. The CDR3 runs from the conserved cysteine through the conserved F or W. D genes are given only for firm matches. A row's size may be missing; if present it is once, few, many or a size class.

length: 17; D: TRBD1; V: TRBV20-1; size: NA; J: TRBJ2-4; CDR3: CSAREGQGYLAKNIQYF; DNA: TGCAGTGCTAGAGAGGGACAGGGGTATTTAGCCAAAAACATTCAGTACTTC
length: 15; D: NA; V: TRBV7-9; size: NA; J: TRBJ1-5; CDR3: CASSLEAASNQPQHF; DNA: TGTGCCAGCAGCCTGGAGGCAGCCAGCAATCAGCCCCAGCATTTT
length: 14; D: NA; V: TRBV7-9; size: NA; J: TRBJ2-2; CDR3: CASSLSRATGELFF; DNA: TGTGCCAGCAGCTTAAGCCGGGCCACCGGGGAGCTGTTTTTT
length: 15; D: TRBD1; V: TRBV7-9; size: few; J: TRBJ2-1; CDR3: CASSLVAGGPNEQFF; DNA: TGTGCCAGCAGCTTAGTCGCAGGGGGACCCAATGAGCAGTTCTTC
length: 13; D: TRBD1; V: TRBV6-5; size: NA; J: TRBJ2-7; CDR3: CASSHRGTYEQYF; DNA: TGTGCCAGCAGCCACAGGGGGACCTACGAGCAGTACTTC
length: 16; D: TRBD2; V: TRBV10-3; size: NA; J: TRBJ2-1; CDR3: CAISVTSGSSYNEQFF; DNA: TGTGCCATCAGTGTGACTAGCGGGAGCTCCTACAATGAGCAGTTCTTC
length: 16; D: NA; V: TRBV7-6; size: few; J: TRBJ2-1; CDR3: CASSLAATGSYNEQFF; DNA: TGTGCCAGCAGCTTAGCGGCCACGGGCTCCTACAATGAGCAGTTCTTC
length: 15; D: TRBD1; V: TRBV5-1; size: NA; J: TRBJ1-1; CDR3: CASTWAGQVNTEAFF; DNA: TGCGCCAGCACCTGGGCGGGACAGGTGAACACTGAAGCTTTCTTT
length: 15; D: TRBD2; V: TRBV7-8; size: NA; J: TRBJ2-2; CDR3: CASSARRAGAGELFF; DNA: TGTGCCAGCAGCGCGCGGAGAGCGGGAGCCGGGGAGCTGTTTTTT
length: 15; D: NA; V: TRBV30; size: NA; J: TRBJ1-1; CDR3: CAWDHLGGMNTEAFF; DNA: TGTGCCTGGGATCACCTCGGCGGCATGAATACTGAAGCTTTCTTT
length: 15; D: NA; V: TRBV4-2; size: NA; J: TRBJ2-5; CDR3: CASSQEKTPQETQYF; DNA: TGTGCCAGCAGCCAAGAAAAGACACCTCAAGAGACCCAGTACTTC
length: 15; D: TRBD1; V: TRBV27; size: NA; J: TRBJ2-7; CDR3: CASSLHSQGVNEQYF; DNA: TGTGCCAGCAGTCTCCATTCTCAGGGGGTCAACGAGCAGTACTTC
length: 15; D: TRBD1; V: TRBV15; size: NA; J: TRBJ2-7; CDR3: CATSSPRDRGHEQYF; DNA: TGTGCCACCAGCTCACCTCGGGACAGGGGCCACGAGCAGTACTTC
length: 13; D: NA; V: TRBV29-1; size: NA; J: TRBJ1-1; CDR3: CSVEQPMNTEAFF; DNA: TGCAGCGTTGAGCAACCCATGAACACTGAAGCTTTCTTT
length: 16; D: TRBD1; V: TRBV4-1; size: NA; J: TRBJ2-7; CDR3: CASSQTGTGGSYEQYF; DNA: TGCGCCAGCAGCCAAACCGGGACAGGGGGCTCTTACGAGCAGTACTTC
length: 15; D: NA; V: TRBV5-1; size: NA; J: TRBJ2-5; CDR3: CASSSPPGAEETQYF; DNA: TGCGCCAGCAGCTCCCCCCCCGGTGCGGAAGAGACCCAGTACTTC
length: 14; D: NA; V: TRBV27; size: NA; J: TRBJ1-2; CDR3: CASSLSAGTYGYTF; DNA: TGTGCCAGCAGTTTATCGGCAGGGACTTATGGCTACACCTTC
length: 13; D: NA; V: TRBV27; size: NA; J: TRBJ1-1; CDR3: CASRISGETEAFF; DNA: TGTGCCAGCAGGATTTCAGGGGAGACTGAAGCTTTCTTT
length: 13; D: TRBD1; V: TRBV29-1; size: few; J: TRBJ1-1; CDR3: CSVVGTGIPEAFF; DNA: TGCAGCGTTGTGGGGACAGGAATCCCTGAAGCTTTCTTT
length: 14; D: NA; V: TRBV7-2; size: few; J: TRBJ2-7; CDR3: CASSRDRYSYEQYF; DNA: TGTGCCAGCAGCAGAGACAGGTACTCCTACGAGCAGTACTTC
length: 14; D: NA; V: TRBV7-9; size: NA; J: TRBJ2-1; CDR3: CASSSPGQNNEQFF; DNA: TGTGCCAGCAGCTCCCCTGGACAGAACAATGAGCAGTTCTTC
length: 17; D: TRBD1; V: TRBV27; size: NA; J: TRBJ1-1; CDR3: CASSPLKEGAPDTEAFF; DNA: TGTGCCAGCAGTCCCCTAAAGGAGGGGGCGCCGGACACTGAAGCTTTCTTT
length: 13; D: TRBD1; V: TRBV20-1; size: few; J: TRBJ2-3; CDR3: CSAGDRASDTQYF; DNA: TGCAGTGCCGGTGACAGGGCTTCAGATACGCAGTATTTT
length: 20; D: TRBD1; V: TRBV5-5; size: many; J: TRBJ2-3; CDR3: CASSASHTFRTGGGTDTQYF; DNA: TGTGCCAGCAGCGCTTCTCACACCTTCAGGACAGGGGGAGGCACAGATACGCAGTATTTT
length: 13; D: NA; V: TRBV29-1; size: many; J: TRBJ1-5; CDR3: CSVRQGLNQPQHF; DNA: TGCAGCGTTAGACAAGGTCTCAATCAGCCCCAGCATTTT
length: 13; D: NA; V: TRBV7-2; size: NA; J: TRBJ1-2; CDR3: CASSPTWQYGYTF; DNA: TGTGCCAGCAGCCCTACCTGGCAGTATGGCTACACCTTC
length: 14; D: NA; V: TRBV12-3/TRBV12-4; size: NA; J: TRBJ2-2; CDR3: CASSLGLDPGELFF; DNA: TGTGCCAGCAGTTTGGGGCTAGATCCCGGGGAGCTGTTTTTT
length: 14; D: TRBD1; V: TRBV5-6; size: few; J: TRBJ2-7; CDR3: CASTPGQGFFEQYF; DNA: TGTGCCAGCACTCCGGGACAGGGGTTCTTCGAGCAGTACTTC
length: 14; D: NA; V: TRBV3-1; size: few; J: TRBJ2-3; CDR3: CASSQLAITDTQYF; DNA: TGTGCCAGCAGCCAGCTAGCTATCACAGATACGCAGTATTTT
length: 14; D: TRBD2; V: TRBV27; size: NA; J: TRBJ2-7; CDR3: CASSEAGLAYEQYF; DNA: TGTGCCAGCAGTGAGGCCGGACTAGCTTACGAGCAGTACTTC
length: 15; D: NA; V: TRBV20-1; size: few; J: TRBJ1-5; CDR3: CSVVDRWGSNQPQHF; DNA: TGCAGTGTAGTCGACAGGTGGGGCTCAAATCAGCCCCAGCATTTT
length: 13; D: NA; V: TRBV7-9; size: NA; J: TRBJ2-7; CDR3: CASSLMGSGEQYF; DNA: TGTGCCAGCAGCTTAATGGGTTCGGGGGAGCAGTACTTC
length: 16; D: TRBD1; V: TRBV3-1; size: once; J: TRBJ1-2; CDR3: CASSPSTGVWRYGYTF; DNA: TGTGCCAGCAGCCCATCTACAGGGGTCTGGCGCTATGGCTACACCTTC
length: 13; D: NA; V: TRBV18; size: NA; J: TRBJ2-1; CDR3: CASSLESANEQFF; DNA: TGTGCCAGCTCACTTGAGTCGGCAAATGAGCAGTTCTTC
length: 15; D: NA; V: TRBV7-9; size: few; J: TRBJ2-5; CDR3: CASSPQGGGQETQYF; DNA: TGTGCCAGCAGCCCCCAGGGGGGGGGCCAAGAGACCCAGTACTTC
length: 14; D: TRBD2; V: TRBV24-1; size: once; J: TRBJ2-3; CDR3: CATSDLAGGGTQYF; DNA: TGTGCCACCAGTGATTTGGCCGGCGGGGGTACGCAGTATTTT
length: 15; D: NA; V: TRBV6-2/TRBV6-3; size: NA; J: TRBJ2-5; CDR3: CASSYSFGGRETQYF; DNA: TGTGCCAGCAGTTACTCCTTCGGGGGCCGGGAGACCCAGTACTTC
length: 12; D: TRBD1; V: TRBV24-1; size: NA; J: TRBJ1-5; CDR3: CATGTGVGPQHF; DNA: TGTGCCACCGGGACAGGTGTGGGGCCCCAGCATTTT
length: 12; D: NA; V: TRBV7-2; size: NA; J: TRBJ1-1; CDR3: CASSSLAGSTFF; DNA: TGTGCCAGCAGCTCATTGGCAGGATCAACTTTCTTT
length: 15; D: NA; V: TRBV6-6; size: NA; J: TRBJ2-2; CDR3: CAGSSGNANTGELFF; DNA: TGTGCCGGTTCTTCGGGTAACGCGAACACCGGGGAGCTGTTTTTT
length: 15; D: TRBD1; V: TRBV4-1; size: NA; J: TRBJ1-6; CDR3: CASSPYGQANSPLHF; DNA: TGCGCCAGCAGCCCCTATGGACAGGCGAATTCACCCCTCCACTTT
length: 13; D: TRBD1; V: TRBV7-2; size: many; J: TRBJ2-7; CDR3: CAIGTGRTYEQYF; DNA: TGTGCCATTGGGACAGGGAGGACCTACGAGCAGTACTTC
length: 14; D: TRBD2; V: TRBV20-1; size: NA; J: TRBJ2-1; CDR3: CSAYSAGGPNEQFF; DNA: TGCAGTGCTTACTCCGCGGGGGGGCCCAATGAGCAGTTCTTC
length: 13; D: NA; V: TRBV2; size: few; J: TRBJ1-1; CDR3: CASFKDSISEAFF; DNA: TGTGCCAGCTTCAAGGACAGCATATCAGAAGCTTTCTTT
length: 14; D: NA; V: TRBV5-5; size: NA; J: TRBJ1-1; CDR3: CASSLWGGGTEAFF; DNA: TGTGCCAGCAGCTTGTGGGGTGGAGGCACTGAAGCTTTCTTT
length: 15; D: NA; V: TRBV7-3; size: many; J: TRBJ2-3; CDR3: CASRLTGRSTDTQYF; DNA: TGTGCCAGCAGACTCACAGGGAGGAGCACAGATACGCAGTATTTT
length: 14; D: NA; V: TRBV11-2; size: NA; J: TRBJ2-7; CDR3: CASSLGATFYEQYF; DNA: TGTGCCAGCAGCTTGGGCGCCACCTTTTACGAGCAGTACTTC
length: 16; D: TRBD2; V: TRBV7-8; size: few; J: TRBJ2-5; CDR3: CASSSRGSGRKETQYF; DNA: TGTGCCAGCAGCTCCCGTGGTAGCGGGAGGAAAGAGACCCAGTACTTC
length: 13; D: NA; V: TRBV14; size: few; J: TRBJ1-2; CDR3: CASSPRSGDGYTF; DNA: TGTGCCAGCAGCCCGAGGTCGGGAGATGGCTACACCTTC
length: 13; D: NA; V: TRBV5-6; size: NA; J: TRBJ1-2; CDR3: CASSLDTVYGYTF; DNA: TGTGCCAGCAGCTTGGATACAGTCTATGGCTACACCTTC